The TCR beta chain under discussion was sequenced for a study of cytotoxic CD8 clonotypes in ibrutinib-treated CLL. About the research overall: The response samples were taken once patients had been treated for a median of around eleven months, range 6 to 36.

Study-level points and caveats: Higher clonality was seen at ibrutinib response and a return toward baseline at progression.

This CDR3 has 15 residues. CDR1 MNHEY and CDR2 SMNVEV come from the germline V gene (reference sequence). Trimming stripped 1 base from V and 2 bases from J, with 12 bases between. Here immunoSEQ multiplex PCR was the method, and the copy in TCRdb shows in-frame clones only, minus some. The sample has over 250,000 clones; around 69% are singletons. Note on this clone: Its antigen is still unknown.

The chain links TRBV27 to TRBJ2-7; TRBD1 is a possible D gene (5 bases). The source of this sequence is a human donor with chronic lymphocytic leukemia. The specimen comprised PBMCs, sampled at disease progression, from a patient treated with ibrutinib. DNA for the CDR3: TGTGCCAGCAGTTTATTGCGGACATATACCTACGAGCAGTACTTC. It translates to CASSLLRTYTYEQYF.